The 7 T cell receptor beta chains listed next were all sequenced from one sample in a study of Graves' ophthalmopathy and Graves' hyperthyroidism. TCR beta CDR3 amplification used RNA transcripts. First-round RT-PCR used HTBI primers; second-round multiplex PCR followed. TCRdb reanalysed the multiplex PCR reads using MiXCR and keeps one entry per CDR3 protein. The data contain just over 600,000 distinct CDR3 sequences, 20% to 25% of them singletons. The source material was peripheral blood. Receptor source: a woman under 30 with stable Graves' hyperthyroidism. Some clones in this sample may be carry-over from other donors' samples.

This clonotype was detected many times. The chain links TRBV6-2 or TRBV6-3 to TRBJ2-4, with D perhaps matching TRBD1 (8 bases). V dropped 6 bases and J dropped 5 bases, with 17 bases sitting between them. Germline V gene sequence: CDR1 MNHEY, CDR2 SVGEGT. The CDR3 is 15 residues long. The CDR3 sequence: CASRAGQEFQNIQYF. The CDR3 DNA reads TGTGCCAGCAGAGCGGGACAGGAGTTCCAAAACATTCAGTACTTC.

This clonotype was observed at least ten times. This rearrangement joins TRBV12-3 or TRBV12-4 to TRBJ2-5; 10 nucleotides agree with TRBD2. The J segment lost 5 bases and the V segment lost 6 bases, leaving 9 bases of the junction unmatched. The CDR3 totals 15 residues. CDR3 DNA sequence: TGTGCCAGCAGCCCTAGCGGGAGCCGGGGGGAGACCCAGTACTTC. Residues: CASSPSGSRGETQYF.

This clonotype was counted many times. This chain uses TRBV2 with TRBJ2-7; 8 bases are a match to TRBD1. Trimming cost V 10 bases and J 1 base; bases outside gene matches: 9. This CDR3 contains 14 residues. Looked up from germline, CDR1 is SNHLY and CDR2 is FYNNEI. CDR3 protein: CATKPDRESYEQYF. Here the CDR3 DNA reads TGTGCCACCAAACCGGACAGGGAATCCTACGAGCAGTACTTC.

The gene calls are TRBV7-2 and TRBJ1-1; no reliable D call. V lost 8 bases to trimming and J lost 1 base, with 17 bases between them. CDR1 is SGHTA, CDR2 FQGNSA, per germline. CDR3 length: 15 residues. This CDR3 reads CASFPPKGWNTEAFF. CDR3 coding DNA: TGTGCCAGCTTCCCCCCGAAGGGATGGAACACTGAAGCTTTCTTT.

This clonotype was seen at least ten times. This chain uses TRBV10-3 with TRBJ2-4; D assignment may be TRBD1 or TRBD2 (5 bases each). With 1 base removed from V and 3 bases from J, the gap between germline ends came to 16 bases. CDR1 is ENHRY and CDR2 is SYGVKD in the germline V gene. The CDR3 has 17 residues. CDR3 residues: CAISEFPGPTGKNIQYF. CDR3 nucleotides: TGTGCCATCAGTGAGTTCCCGGGACCCACCGGCAAAAACATTCAGTACTTC.

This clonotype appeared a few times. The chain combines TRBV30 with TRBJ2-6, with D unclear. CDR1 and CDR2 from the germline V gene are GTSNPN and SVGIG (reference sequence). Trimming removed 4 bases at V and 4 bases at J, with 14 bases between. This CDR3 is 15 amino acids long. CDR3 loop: CAWTVMGRGANVLTF. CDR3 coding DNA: TGTGCCTGGACCGTTATGGGCAGAGGGGCCAACGTCCTGACTTTC.

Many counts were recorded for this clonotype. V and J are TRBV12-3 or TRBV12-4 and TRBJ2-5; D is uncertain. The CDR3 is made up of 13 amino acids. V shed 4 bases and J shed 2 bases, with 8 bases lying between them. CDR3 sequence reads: CASSSQIQETQYF. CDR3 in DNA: TGTGCCAGCAGTTCGCAGATACAAGAGACCCAGTACTTC.